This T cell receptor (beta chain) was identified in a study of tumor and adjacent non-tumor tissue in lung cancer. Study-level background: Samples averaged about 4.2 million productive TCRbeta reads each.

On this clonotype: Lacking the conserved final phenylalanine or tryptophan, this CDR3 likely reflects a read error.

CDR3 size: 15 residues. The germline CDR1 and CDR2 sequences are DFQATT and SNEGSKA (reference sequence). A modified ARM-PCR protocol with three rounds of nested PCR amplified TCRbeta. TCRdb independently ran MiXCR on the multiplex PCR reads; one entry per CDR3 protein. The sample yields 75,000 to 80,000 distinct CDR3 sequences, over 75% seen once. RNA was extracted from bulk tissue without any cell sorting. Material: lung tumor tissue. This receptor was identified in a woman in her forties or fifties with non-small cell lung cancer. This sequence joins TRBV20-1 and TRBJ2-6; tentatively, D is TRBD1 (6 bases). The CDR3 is CSASPRGSGANLLTL. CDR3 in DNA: TGCAGTGCTAGCCCCAGGGGCTCTGGGGCCAACCTCCTGACTTTA.